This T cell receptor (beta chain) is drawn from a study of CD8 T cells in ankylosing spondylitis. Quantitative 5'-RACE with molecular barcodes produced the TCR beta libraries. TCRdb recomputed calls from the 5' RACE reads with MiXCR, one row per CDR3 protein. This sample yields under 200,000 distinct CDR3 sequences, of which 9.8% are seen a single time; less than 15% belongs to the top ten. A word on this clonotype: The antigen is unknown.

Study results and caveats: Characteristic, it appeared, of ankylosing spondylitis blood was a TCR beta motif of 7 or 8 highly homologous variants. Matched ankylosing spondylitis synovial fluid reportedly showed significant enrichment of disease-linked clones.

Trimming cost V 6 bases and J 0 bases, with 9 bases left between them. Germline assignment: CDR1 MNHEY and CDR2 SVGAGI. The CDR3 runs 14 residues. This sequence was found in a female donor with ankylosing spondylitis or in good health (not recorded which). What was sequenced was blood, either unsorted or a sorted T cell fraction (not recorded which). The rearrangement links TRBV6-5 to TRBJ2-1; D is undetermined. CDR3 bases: TGTGCCAGCAGGGCGGCGAGCTCCTACAATGAGCAGTTCTTC. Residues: CASRAASSYNEQFF.